This paragraph covers one T cell receptor beta chain sequence. Its recognized antigen is unknown. No qualities accompany the bases; no much larger clone lies one base away. This sample was included in a study of blood T cell repertoires in COVID-19 (dated by TCRdb to 2018 to 2020). Turning to the overall study: The collaborator samples originated in the United States, Italy and Spain and spanned the acute and convalescent phases of COVID-19. The material from the prospective study consisted of cDNA or gDNA derived from T cells, B-cell-depleted T cells, or PBMCs. Subjects who had been exposed to COVID-19, were actively infected with it, or had recovered from it provided the deeply sampled blood TCRbeta repertoires that made up the dataset. The repertoires were made available in a free public database intended to serve as a resource for research on the immune response to SARS-CoV-2. Samples were obtained from the ongoing ImmuneRACE study (first 160 participants) and from approximately 1,200 subjects provided by 6 global collaborators. Sample metadata almost always included a de-identified subject ID, COVID-19 status, age in years and sex. Where available, HLA class I and class II types were taken from metadata supplied by the sample provider and were not determined by assay-based typing. Broad study findings and their caveats: The amount of clinical and demographic metadata varied by source and participant and was provided uncurated.

CDR1 SGDLS and CDR2 YYNGEE are derived from the germline V gene. The cysteine opens and the phenylalanine closes a CDR3 of 15 amino acids. This entry keeps only the CDR3 DNA: 45 bases, framed from base 1. Here V drops 4 bases and J drops 4 bases, and the junction holds 8 bases not matched to any gene. Whole blood was collected in K2EDTA tubes by collaborating institutions according to the institutions' own protocols. Collaborator samples were shipped for TCRbeta analysis as frozen whole blood, isolated PBMCs, or DNA extracted from either sample type. TCRbeta CDR3 regions were amplified from genomic DNA by means of the immunoSEQ Assay, a bias-controlled multiplex PCR. As for the authors' bioinformatics: The number of nucleated cells in each sample was estimated by amplification of reference gene primers within the assay. Sequence reads were collapsed and filtered to measure the absolute abundance of every unique TCRbeta CDR3 rearrangement. For each sample, productive Simpson clonality was calculated as the square root of Simpson's diversity index across productive rearrangements. TCRdb took over this immuneACCESS table, retaining in-frame rearrangements with V and J assigned. Such tables are incomplete; in checked studies, under half of the missing clones stem from an unresolved V gene, and the remainder is unexplained. That table gives V, J and clone size, and the DNA gave D and trimming. Here the sample has fewer than 50,000 clones; more than 65% occur a single time. Approximately 60% of the sample is in the top ten clones.

The rearrangement joined TRBV9 to TRBJ2-5, with 9 junctional bases fitting TRBD2. The sequencing sample was made of peripheral blood. The origin of this receptor is an older man with acute or convalescent COVID-19. At the DNA level, the sequence is TGTGCCAGCAGCTTTAGCGGGAGCGTTGGAGAGACCCAGTACTTC. The encoded protein is CASSFSGSVGETQYF.